Presented here are 29 T cell receptor beta chains from one specimen sequenced in a study of beta chain features in type 1 diabetes. Study-level findings and limits: Among patients with Type 1 diabetes, TCRB CDR3s were moderately but significantly shorter in every one of the four CD4+ subsets.

These receptors have no identified antigens. Every isolated RNA sample was fully reverse transcribed, so sequencing captured expressed TCRB transcripts. Produced via immunoSEQ multiplex PCR; TCRdb's table is partial and in-frame only. The sample carries under 350,000 clones, about 23% recorded once. The sequencing input was naive CD4+ T cells from blood. The receptors here all came from a young woman with type 1 diabetes.

V and J are TRBV6-5 and TRBJ2-3; TRBD1 matches 8 bases. This CDR3 region has 14 residues. CDR1 MNHEY and CDR2 SVGAGI come from the germline V gene. With 6 bases clipped from V and 4 bases from J, the junction kept 6 bases outside the gene matches. The CDR3 nucleotides read TGTGCCAGCAGCAAAAGGACAGGGCCAGATACGCAGTATTTT. Its protein is CASSKRTGPDTQYF.

This clone occurred a few times. This chain connects TRBV28 to TRBJ2-7; TRBD1 matches at 7 bases. The CDR3 extends over 15 amino acids. With 4 bases clipped from V and 0 bases from J, the junction kept 6 bases outside the gene matches. Per the germline V gene, CDR1 is MDHEN and CDR2 is SYDVKM. The CDR3 DNA is TGTGCCAGCAGTTCGGGGACAGCGTACTCCTACGAGCAGTACTTC. Its translation: CASSSGTAYSYEQYF.

This clone was picked up a small number of times. J is TRBJ2-7 and V is TRBV18, with D possibly matching TRBD1 (5 bases). V lost 3 bases and J 6 bases, leaving 9 bases between the germline ends. Looked up from germline, CDR1 is KGHSH and CDR2 is LQKENI. The CDR3 is 12 amino acids. The chain's CDR3 is CASSPRQSEQYF. CDR3 DNA: TGTGCCAGCTCACCGCGACAGTCCGAGCAGTACTTC. Combining the CDR3 with reference TRBV18 and TRBJ2-7 gives the whole variable domain NAGVMQNPRHLVRRRGQEARLRCSPMKGHSHVYWYRQLPEEGLKFMVYLQKENIIDESGMPKERFSAEFPKEGPSILRIQQVVRGDSAAYFCASSPRQSEQYFGPGTRLTVT.

This chain uses TRBV4-1 with TRBJ1-1; perhaps TRBD1 as D (6 bases). This CDR3 is built from 14 residues. CDR1 and CDR2 from the germline V gene are MGHRA and YSYEKL. The germline V and J ends were trimmed by 4 bases and 5 bases, with 14 bases remaining between them. The CDR3 sequence is CASSRAGAETEAFF. CDR3 nucleotides: TGCGCCAGCAGCCGTGCAGGGGCGGAAACTGAAGCTTTCTTT.

Regarding this clone: The sample has other DNA sequences that encode this CDR3 too. This chain's CDR3 is CAWSPPGRNTEAFF. The CDR3 bases are TGTGCCTGGAGTCCCCCCGGTCGGAACACTGAAGCTTTCTTT. The rearrangement joins TRBV30 to TRBJ1-1; D is undetermined. CDR1 is GTSNPN and CDR2 is SVGIG in the germline V gene (reference sequence). V was trimmed by 2 bases and J by 1 base, leaving 11 bases between them. This CDR3 contains 14 residues.

The V gene is TRBV2, the J gene TRBJ2-2; D is perhaps TRBD1 (6 bases). V lost 7 bases, J lost 0 bases, and 12 bases lay in between. Per germline, CDR1 SNHLY and CDR2 FYNNEI. The CDR3 extends over 15 amino acids. The CDR3 reads CASNGQGPNTGELFF. The CDR3 DNA sequence: TGTGCCAGCAACGGGCAGGGGCCGAACACCGGGGAGCTGTTTTTT.

This clone was seen a handful of times. The chain joins TRBV4-2 to TRBJ2-3; no reliable D call. Germline CDR1 reads LGHNA; CDR2 reads YNFKEQ. The CDR3 extends over 12 amino acids. The V gene lost 0 bases and the J gene lost 9 bases, with 7 bases spanning the gap. CDR3 nucleotides: TGTGCCAGCAGCCAAGATCTCCCCACGCAGTATTTT. Translation gives CASSQDLPTQYF.

The CDR3 bases are TGCAGCGTTGAAGCCGGGACAGGATCCTACGAGCAGTACTTC. It translates to CSVEAGTGSYEQYF. V and J are TRBV29-1 and TRBJ2-7, with 8 bases fitting TRBD1. Germline V gene lookup returns CDR1 SQVTM and CDR2 ANQGSEA. CDR3 length: 14 amino acids. After removal of 1 base from V and 1 base from J, the junction contained 3 bases not matched to a gene.

The chain links TRBV29-1 to TRBJ2-5, with 8 bases aligning to TRBD2. CDR1 and CDR2 from the germline V gene are SQVTM and ANQGSEA. The CDR3 contains 14 residues. V was clipped by 3 bases and J by 5 bases; unmatched bases: 8. The CDR3 loop is CSVEQRERRETQYF. The CDR3 nucleotides read TGCAGCGTTGAGCAGCGGGAGAGGCGGGAGACCCAGTACTTC. Supplemented by reference TRBV29-1 and TRBJ2-5, the full variable domain reads SAVISQKPSRDICQRGTSLTIQCQVDSQVTMMFWYRQQPGQSLTLIATANQGSEATYESGFVIDKFPISRPNLTFSTLTVSNMSPEDSSIYLCSVEQRERRETQYFGPGTRLLVL.

This clone was recorded a few times. The chain links TRBV14 to TRBJ2-5; perhaps TRBD1 as D (6 bases). CDR3 length equals 13 residues. Trimming took off 6 bases at V and 9 bases at J, with 17 bases between the two ends. Per the germline V gene, CDR1 is SGHDN and CDR2 is FVKESK. The chain's CDR3 is CASSQRQEAAQYF. For the CDR3, the DNA is TGTGCCAGCAGTCAACGACAGGAGGCTGCCCAGTACTTC.

This clone showed up just a few times. The chain uses TRBV29-1 and TRBJ2-3; 10 nucleotides align to TRBD2. Germline CDR1 and CDR2: SQVTM and ANQGSEA. Trimming took 6 bases from V and 2 from J; bases not matched to a gene: 2. The CDR3 length is 13 residues. CDR3 protein: CSVSGRVTDTQYF. The DNA of the CDR3 is TGCAGCGTGAGCGGGAGGGTCACAGATACGCAGTATTTT.

This clone has more than one count but fewer than ten. V gene TRBV5-1 combines with J gene TRBJ2-6, with D possibly TRBD1 on 5 matching bases. This CDR3 has 15 amino acids. Trimming shortened V by 4 bases and J by 0 bases, and 8 bases separated the two germline ends. The germline gives CDR1 SGHRS, CDR2 YFSETQ. DNA for the CDR3: TGCGCCAGCAGCCCGGACATCTCTGGGGCCAACGTCCTGACTTTC. Protein product: CASSPDISGANVLTF.

This clone appeared a few times. The V and J genes are TRBV5-4 and TRBJ2-1; 11 nucleotides align to TRBD2. The CDR3 consists of 17 residues. Germline CDR1 and CDR2: SGHNT and YYREEE (reference sequence). Trimming took 4 bases from V and 3 from J; bases not matched to a gene: 9. The CDR3 loop reads CASSRIAGGIDYNEQFF. DNA for the CDR3: TGTGCCAGCAGCAGAATAGCGGGAGGGATTGACTACAATGAGCAGTTCTTC.

This clone came up a few times. The V and J genes are TRBV19 and TRBJ2-2, with 10 nucleotides matching TRBD1. V was pared by 9 bases and J by 5 bases, with 18 bases of the junction left unmatched. Per the germline V gene, CDR1 is LNHDA and CDR2 is SQIVND (reference sequence). The CDR3 loop spans 18 amino acids. CDR3 residues: CARKLPQGDRGETGELFF. The DNA of the CDR3 is TGTGCCAGAAAATTACCCCAGGGGGACAGGGGTGAAACCGGGGAGCTGTTTTTT.

In this sample, this clone turned up a few times. V usage is TRBV29-1 and J usage is TRBJ2-1; no clear D gene. Trimming pared 3 bases from V and 2 bases from J, leaving 2 bases between. The germline V gene has CDR1 SQVTM and CDR2 ANQGSEA. The CDR3 is made up of 11 amino acids. CDR3 region: CSVDTYNEQFF. The CDR3 nucleotides read TGCAGCGTTGATACCTACAATGAGCAGTTCTTC.

V and J are TRBV4-2 and TRBJ2-2; 12 nucleotides agree with TRBD2. The CDR3 consists of 16 residues. CDR1 is LGHNA and CDR2 is YNFKEQ in the germline V gene. The V gene end was trimmed by 4 bases and the J gene end by 4 bases; junction bases not matched to a gene: 4. The CDR3 DNA is TGTGCCAGCAGCCCTCTGACTAGCGGGAGCACCGGGGAGCTGTTTTTT. Protein product: CASSPLTSGSTGELFF.

This clone was seen a handful of times. The chain carries TRBV19 and TRBJ2-1; TRBD2 matches 10 bases. This CDR3 has 13 amino acids. Germline CDR1 reads LNHDA; CDR2 reads SQIVND (reference sequence). Trimming at V came to 8 bases and at J to 6 bases, leaving 4 bases not matched to a gene. This CDR3 reads CASLAGDPNEQFF. The CDR3, as DNA: TGTGCCAGTCTAGCGGGAGACCCCAATGAGCAGTTCTTC. Drawing the rest from reference TRBV19 and TRBJ2-1, the complete variable domain is DGGITQSPKYLFRKEGQNVTLSCEQNLNHDAMYWYRQDPGQGLRLIYYSQIVNDFQKGDIAEGYSVSREKKESFPLTVTSAQKNPTAFYLCASLAGDPNEQFFGPGTRLTVL.

The chain carries TRBV19 and TRBJ1-1; D is undetermined. CDR1 and CDR2 (germline): LNHDA, SQIVND (reference sequence). Trimming took off 2 bases at V and 5 bases at J, with 12 bases between the two ends. The CDR3 loop spans 14 amino acids. CDR3 loop: CASSITGWSTEAFF. Written as DNA, the CDR3 is TGTGCCAGTAGTATAACGGGTTGGAGTACTGAAGCTTTCTTT.

This clone has just a few counts. This sequence joins TRBV29-1 and TRBJ1-5, with TRBD1 matching over 8 bases. Germline loops: CDR1 SQVTM, CDR2 ANQGSEA. The CDR3 sequence is 13 residues long. Trimming removed 4 bases from V and 7 bases from J; junction bases left unmatched: 6. The CDR3 DNA sequence: TGCAGCGTTGTCGTGGACAGGGACCAGCCCCAGCATTTT. Encoded protein: CSVVVDRDQPQHF. Drawing the rest from reference TRBV29-1 and TRBJ1-5, the complete variable domain is SAVISQKPSRDICQRGTSLTIQCQVDSQVTMMFWYRQQPGQSLTLIATANQGSEATYESGFVIDKFPISRPNLTFSTLTVSNMSPEDSSIYLCSVVVDRDQPQHFGDGTRLSIL.

The V call is TRBV7-9, the J call TRBJ1-4; the D is unclear. CDR3 length: 15 residues. Between the trimmed V and J ends, which lost 3 bases and 8 bases, there was a span of 16 bases. Germline lookup yields CDR1 SEHNR and CDR2 FQNEAQ (reference sequence). The CDR3 loop is CASSFQDPVPEKLFF. DNA of the CDR3: TGTGCCAGCAGCTTCCAGGATCCAGTTCCCGAAAAACTGTTTTTT.

The V call is TRBV28, the J call TRBJ2-7; 9 bases are shared with TRBD2. The CDR3 consists of 16 residues. Germline CDR1 reads MDHEN; CDR2 reads SYDVKM. With 2 bases clipped from V and 6 bases from J, the junction kept 11 bases outside the gene matches. The CDR3 bases are TGTGCCAGCAGTTTACCGCGTGGGGAAGCGGGAGGCGAGCAGTACTTC. Protein sequence: CASSLPRGEAGGEQYF.

The V and J genes are TRBV7-9 and TRBJ2-2; a possible D gene is TRBD2 (5 bases). Germline V lookup: CDR1 SEHNR, CDR2 FQNEAQ (reference sequence). The CDR3 extends over 16 amino acids. V was trimmed by 5 bases and J by 1 base, leaving 14 bases between them. The CDR3 sequence: CASSQLQLGNTGELFF. The CDR3 region has the DNA TGTGCCAGCAGCCAGCTCCAACTAGGGAACACCGGGGAGCTGTTTTTT.

CDR3 DNA sequence: TGTGCCTGGAATACCTTCAGGGTTTCCGGGGAGCTGTTTTTT. Translating gives CAWNTFRVSGELFF. This sequence joins TRBV30 and TRBJ2-2, with D possibly matching TRBD1 (5 bases). The CDR3 length is 14 residues. Trimming left V 4 bases short and J 6 bases short, with 15 bases between. Germline assignment: CDR1 GTSNPN and CDR2 SVGIG (reference sequence).

This sequence joins TRBV5-1 and TRBJ1-1; 8 bases align to TRBD1. This CDR3 has 14 residues. Trimming took 4 bases from V and 10 from J; bases not matched to a gene: 12. CDR1 is SGHRS and CDR2 is YFSETQ in the germline V gene. This CDR3 is CASSADRDRPLAFF. Written as DNA, the CDR3 is TGCGCCAGCAGCGCGGACAGGGATCGACCTTTAGCTTTCTTT.

The chain couples TRBV29-1 to TRBJ1-2, with no clear D. This CDR3 region has 13 residues. The V end was cut by 6 bases, the J end by 4 bases, with 15 bases between. CDR1 and CDR2 from the germline V gene are SQVTM and ANQGSEA. The CDR3 protein is CSVDRRGFYGYTF. The CDR3 nucleotides read TGCAGCGTAGACCGAAGAGGGTTCTATGGCTACACCTTC.

This clone was seen more than once but under ten times. The chain employs TRBV19 and TRBJ2-1, with 8 bases aligning to TRBD1. The CDR3 sequence is 15 residues long. Trimming at V came to 4 bases and at J to 7 bases, leaving 9 bases not matched to a gene. Per the germline V gene, CDR1 is LNHDA and CDR2 is SQIVND (reference sequence). The CDR3 coding sequence is TGTGCCAGTAGTACCTCCGGGACAGGAGGGAATGAGCAGTTCTTC. This sequence encodes CASSTSGTGGNEQFF.

A few counts support this clone. This rearrangement joins TRBV19 to TRBJ2-5; TRBD2 aligns across 11 bases. The length of the CDR3 is 16 residues. The V and J ends lost 3 bases and 1 base, in that order; junction bases with no gene match: 4. Germline CDR1 and CDR2: LNHDA and SQIVND (reference sequence). CDR3: CASSITSGGIQETQYF. The CDR3 DNA sequence: TGTGCCAGTAGTATTACTAGCGGGGGAATCCAAGAGACCCAGTACTTC.

This clone was picked up a small number of times. The CDR3 protein is CAWSVIGVRGSRETQYF. The CDR3 nucleotides read TGTGCCTGGAGTGTAATTGGGGTCAGGGGAAGTCGAGAGACCCAGTACTTC. V usage is TRBV30 and J usage is TRBJ2-5, with a possible D match to TRBD1 (6 bases). The V and J ends lost 0 bases and 4 bases respectively, with 21 bases between them. CDR1 is GTSNPN, CDR2 SVGIG, per germline (reference sequence). This CDR3 spans 17 amino acids.

The chain has TRBV28 and TRBJ1-1, with 12 bases lining up with TRBD1. From germline, CDR1 is MDHEN and CDR2 SYDVKM. V was pared by 5 bases and J by 2 bases, with 9 bases of the junction left unmatched. The CDR3 runs 17 residues. The CDR3 region is CASSDLGQGASNTEAFF. CDR3 DNA: TGTGCCAGCAGTGACTTGGGACAGGGGGCCTCCAACACTGAAGCTTTCTTT.